The 14 T cell receptor beta chains below come from one sample, sequenced in a study of T cells in localized non-small cell lung cancer. Here immunoSEQ multiplex PCR was the method, and the copy in TCRdb shows in-frame clones only, minus some. The sample shows tens of thousands of clones, approximately 82% of them seen only once. The material sequenced was peripheral blood, taken before any cancer treatment. Source of these receptors: a female donor over 55 with stage II squamous cell lung carcinoma.

The CDR3 DNA reads TGTGCCTGGAGTGTAGGGGAGGCTAACTATGGCTACACCTTC. This sequence encodes CAWSVGEANYGYTF. The chain is built from TRBV30 and TRBJ1-2; perhaps TRBD1 as D (5 bases). V dropped 0 bases and J dropped 0 bases, with 8 bases sitting between them. CDR3 length: 14 amino acids. Germline V lookup: CDR1 GTSNPN, CDR2 SVGIG (reference sequence).

The gene calls are TRBV5-8 and TRBJ1-1; D may be TRBD1 (5 bases). This CDR3 region has 14 residues. From germline, CDR1 is SGHTS and CDR2 YDEGEE. Deletions cut 7 bases from V and 2 bases from J, with 15 bases between. The CDR3 DNA follows: TGTGCCAGCTCTCGACAGACGTTTAACACTGAAGCTTTCTTT. This sequence encodes CASSRQTFNTEAFF.

The rearrangement uses TRBV5-1 and TRBJ2-7, with a tentative D call TRBD1 (6 bases). The CDR3 loop spans 12 amino acids. Germline CDR1 is SGHRS and CDR2 is YFSETQ. V was clipped by 4 bases and J by 3 bases, with 8 bases between them. The CDR3 DNA reads as TGCGCCAGCAGCCTACAGGGCTACGAGCAGTACTTC. Amino acid sequence: CASSLQGYEQYF. The full variable domain, in which reference TRBV5-1 and TRBJ2-7 provide the parts outside the CDR3, is KAGVTQTPRYLIKTRGQQVTLSCSPISGHRSVSWYQQTPGQGLQFLFEYFSETQRNKGNFPGRFSGRQFSNSRSEMNVSTLELGDSALYLCASSLQGYEQYFGPGTRLTVT.

This sequence joins TRBV29-1 and TRBJ2-5; weak D call: TRBD2 (5 bases). V shed 3 bases and J shed 5 bases, with 7 bases lying between them. This CDR3 region has 11 residues. Germline V gene lookup returns CDR1 SQVTM and CDR2 ANQGSEA. CDR3 sequence: CSVDSAETQYF. For the CDR3, the DNA is TGCAGCGTTGATAGCGCGGAGACCCAGTACTTC. Full variable domain (missing parts from reference TRBV29-1 and TRBJ2-5): SAVISQKPSRDICQRGTSLTIQCQVDSQVTMMFWYRQQPGQSLTLIATANQGSEATYESGFVIDKFPISRPNLTFSTLTVSNMSPEDSSIYLCSVDSAETQYFGPGTRLLVL.

This chain joins TRBV19 and TRBJ2-5, with D possibly being TRBD2 (6 bases). The CDR3 is 15 amino acids. In germline, CDR1 is LNHDA, CDR2 SQIVND (reference sequence). V lost 5 bases and J 5 bases, leaving 18 bases between the germline ends. CDR3 DNA: TGTGCCAGTAGTCCCTCGGGAGCGACCGGGGAGACCCAGTACTTC. Amino acid sequence: CASSPSGATGETQYF.

The chain joins TRBV5-1 to TRBJ1-4, with 9 bases matching TRBD1. The CDR3 has 15 amino acids. Germline CDR1 and CDR2: SGHRS and YFSETQ. Trimming at V came to 0 bases and at J to 7 bases, leaving 4 bases not matched to a gene. In DNA form, the CDR3 reads TGCGCCAGCAGCTTGGCCGGGACAGGGATTGAAAAACTGTTTTTT. It yields the protein CASSLAGTGIEKLFF.

This rearrangement joins TRBV6-5 to TRBJ1-2; D remains unclear. V lost 5 bases and J 7 bases, leaving 17 bases between the germline ends. This CDR3 region has 14 residues. CDR1 and CDR2 (germline): MNHEY, SVGAGI. This CDR3 is CASSTQGLGSGYTF. As DNA, the CDR3 is TGTGCCAGCAGTACCCAAGGGCTGGGGTCTGGCTACACCTTC.

In this sample, this clone turned up a few times. J is TRBJ2-4 and V is TRBV2; TRBD1 matches at 10 bases. The ends lost 7 bases at V and 3 bases at J; junction bases unmatched: 6. This CDR3 is 15 amino acids long. Germline assignment: CDR1 SNHLY and CDR2 FYNNEI. This chain's CDR3 is CASKGQGKGKNIQYF. CDR3 in DNA: TGTGCCAGCAAGGGACAGGGGAAAGGCAAAAACATTCAGTACTTC.

The rearrangement uses TRBV4-3 and TRBJ2-3, with D possibly TRBD2 on 6 matching bases. Trimming removed 0 bases from V and 5 bases from J, with 12 bases in between. This CDR3 has 15 amino acids. CDR1 and CDR2 from the germline V gene are LGHNA and YSLEER. As DNA, the CDR3 is TGCGCCAGCAGCCAAGAAGCAAGGCGGGGAGATACGCAGTATTTT. This codes for CASSQEARRGDTQYF.

This clone has only one observation. The chain couples TRBV7-2 to TRBJ2-1; TRBD2 matches 8 bases. The CDR3 sequence is 16 residues long. Trimming took 7 bases from V and 4 from J; bases not matched to a gene: 12. The germline V gene encodes CDR1 SGHTA and CDR2 FQGNSA. CDR3 nucleotide sequence: TGTGCCAGCACCGAACGACCGGGACTAGATTACAATGAGCAGTTCTTC. This translates into CASTERPGLDYNEQFF.

J is TRBJ2-5 and V is TRBV29-1; 9 bases fit TRBD2. CDR1 is SQVTM, CDR2 ANQGSEA, per germline. Unmatched junction bases numbered 8, after V lost 7 bases and J lost 2 bases. The CDR3 runs to 14 residues. The CDR3 coding sequence is TGCAGCGCTCGCCGCGGGGGGGAACAAGAGACCCAGTACTTC. This gives the protein CSARRGGEQETQYF. Together with reference TRBV29-1 and TRBJ2-5, the CDR3 gives the full variable domain: SAVISQKPSRDICQRGTSLTIQCQVDSQVTMMFWYRQQPGQSLTLIATANQGSEATYESGFVIDKFPISRPNLTFSTLTVSNMSPEDSSIYLCSARRGGEQETQYFGPGTRLLVL.

J is TRBJ1-1 and V is TRBV4-1; 7 bases are a match to TRBD1. This CDR3 spans 15 amino acids. V shed 3 bases, J shed 6 bases, and the junction held 10 bases outside the gene matches. The germline V gene encodes CDR1 MGHRA and CDR2 YSYEKL. The CDR3 region has the DNA TGCGCCAGCAGCCAGGAGCCGACAGGGAAGGCTGAAGCTTTCTTT. It codes for CASSQEPTGKAEAFF.

This chain joins TRBV28 and TRBJ1-2; D is unresolved. Germline V gives CDR1 MDHEN, CDR2 SYDVKM. Trimming took off 8 bases at V and 0 bases at J, with 13 bases between the two ends. The CDR3 has 14 residues. CDR3 sequence reads: CASLYRLPNYGYTF. The DNA of the CDR3 is TGTGCCAGCCTCTATAGGCTCCCTAACTATGGCTACACCTTC.

The chain uses TRBV5-1 and TRBJ2-1, with 11 bases that match TRBD2. This CDR3 is 15 amino acids long. Per germline, CDR1 SGHRS and CDR2 YFSETQ. Losses at the gene ends were 5 bases for V and 4 bases for J; bases not matched to a gene: 5. The CDR3 loop reads CASRLAGGPYNEQFF. DNA of the CDR3: TGCGCCAGCAGGCTAGCGGGGGGCCCGTACAATGAGCAGTTCTTC.